Shown below are 31 T cell receptor beta chains from a single sample sequenced in a study of regulatory dendritic cells for organ transplantation. Measured with immunoSEQ multiplex PCR; TCRdb has only the in-frame clones, and not every one. The profile shows 25,000 to 30,000 clones, roughly 80% of them singletons. Sequenced material: naive CD4+ T cells from blood. The subset here: CD45RA+ naive T cells. These receptors were obtained from a human donor in good health.

The DNA of the CDR3 is TGCGCCAGCAGCGAACCAACAGGGGGGGAGCTGTTTTTT. Its translation is CASSEPTGGELFF. The J gene is TRBJ2-2, the V gene TRBV5-1; a possible D gene is TRBD1 (6 bases). Germline V gene lookup returns CDR1 SGHRS and CDR2 YFSETQ. With 4 bases removed from V and 8 bases from J, the gap between germline ends came to 12 bases. This CDR3 has 13 amino acids.

The gene calls are TRBV7-8 and TRBJ2-1, with 8 bases matching TRBD2. CDR1 is SGHVS and CDR2 is FQNEAQ in the germline V gene. The CDR3 runs 16 residues. After removal of 4 bases from V and 10 bases from J, the junction contained 15 bases not matched to a gene. The CDR3 region is CASSSLAGSSFGEQFF. The DNA for the CDR3 is TGTGCCAGCAGCTCCTTAGCGGGGTCGTCATTCGGGGAGCAGTTCTTC.

The chain couples TRBV6-1 to TRBJ1-5, with 9 bases identical to TRBD1. Germline lookup yields CDR1 MNHNS and CDR2 SASEGT. This CDR3 contains 16 residues. V lost 4 bases to trimming and J lost 6 bases; unmatched junction nucleotides: 10. The CDR3: CASSVGGQGLFQPQHF. The CDR3 bases are TGTGCCAGCAGTGTTGGGGGACAGGGTCTGTTTCAGCCCCAGCATTTT.

CDR3 residues: CASSAEGARNSPLHF. Here the CDR3 DNA reads TGTGCCAGCAGTGCCGAGGGGGCGCGGAATTCACCCCTCCACTTT. The chain uses TRBV6-4 and TRBJ1-6; 7 bases fit TRBD1. J lost 7 bases, V lost 4 bases, and 7 bases had no gene match. Germline V gene lookup returns CDR1 MRHNA and CDR2 SNTAGT. The CDR3 runs to 15 residues.

The rearrangement uses TRBV10-3 and TRBJ2-1, with 8 bases that match TRBD2. The V and J ends lost 11 bases and 8 bases, in that order; junction bases with no gene match: 17. In germline, CDR1 is ENHRY, CDR2 SYGVKD. This CDR3 spans 15 amino acids. The DNA for the CDR3 is TGTGCCGCCAGCCAAACCGGGACTAGTTACGATGAGCAGTTCTTC. It yields the protein CAASQTGTSYDEQFF.

The genes are TRBV7-2 and TRBJ1-1, with D possibly TRBD1 on 5 matching bases. The CDR3 spans 15 residues. V gave up 0 bases and J gave up 3 bases, with 11 bases separating them. CDR1 SGHTA and CDR2 FQGNSA come from the germline V gene. The CDR3 spells CASSLALGGDTEAFF. The CDR3 DNA reads as TGTGCCAGCAGCTTAGCTCTGGGGGGGGACACTGAAGCTTTCTTT.

The genes are TRBV23-1 and TRBJ2-7; 13 nucleotides agree with TRBD2. TRBV23-1 is sorted into the ORF group, with uncertain function. V was pared by 0 bases and J by 0 bases, with 8 bases of the junction left unmatched. The CDR3 is 19 residues long. The DNA for the CDR3 is TGCGCCAGCAGTCAATCGTATAGACTAGCGGGGGGTAGCTCCTACGAGCAGTACTTC. Protein: CASSQSYRLAGGSSYEQYF.

The chain carries TRBV5-1 and TRBJ2-3, with TRBD2 as a possible D gene (6 bases). Between the trimmed V and J ends, which lost 0 bases and 0 bases, there was a span of 11 bases. Germline V gene data show CDR1 as SGHRS and CDR2 as YFSETQ. This CDR3 is built from 16 residues. In DNA, the CDR3 is TGCGCCAGCAGCTTGGTAGCGGATCATAGCACAGATACGCAGTATTTT. This codes for CASSLVADHSTDTQYF.

The chain has TRBV5-4 and TRBJ2-7; a weak D match, TRBD1 (6 bases). V lost 0 bases and J lost 6, with 13 bases in between. CDR1 is SGHNT, CDR2 YYREEE, per germline (reference sequence). CDR3 length: 14 amino acids. In DNA form, the CDR3 reads TGTGCCAGCAGCTTGGCCGGGACACCCGGCGAGCAGTACTTC. Residues: CASSLAGTPGEQYF.

This chain connects TRBV7-8 to TRBJ1-4; 9 bases map to TRBD1. Germline V lookup: CDR1 SGHVS, CDR2 FQNEAQ. The CDR3 spans 16 residues. The ends lost 0 bases at V and 8 bases at J; junction bases unmatched: 7. The CDR3 region has the DNA TGTGCCAGCAGCTTAGCTTCCGGGACAGGGACCGAAAAACTGTTTTTT. Protein: CASSLASGTGTEKLFF.

The J gene is TRBJ1-3, the V gene TRBV7-9, with D perhaps matching TRBD1 (6 bases). V dropped 7 bases and J dropped 0 bases, with 16 bases sitting between them. The CDR3 has 16 amino acids. The germline gives CDR1 SEHNR, CDR2 FQNEAQ (reference sequence). The CDR3 region has the DNA TGTGCCAGCATTTTTGAGGGACAAAACTCTGGAAACACCATATATTTT. Translated: CASIFEGQNSGNTIYF.

Here the CDR3 reads CASSQPRTVMNTEAFF. In DNA, the CDR3 is TGTGCCAGCAGCCAACCTAGGACAGTCATGAACACTGAAGCTTTCTTT. The chain links TRBV11-3 to TRBJ1-1, with D possibly being TRBD1 (6 bases). V gave up 5 bases and J gave up 0 bases, with 16 bases separating them. The CDR3 contains 16 residues. Germline V gene lookup returns CDR1 SGHNT and CDR2 YENEEA.

This clone was counted between two and nine times. The gene calls are TRBV2 and TRBJ1-5, with D uncertain. Trimming took off 3 bases at V and 6 bases at J, with 12 bases between the two ends. Per the germline V gene, CDR1 is SNHLY and CDR2 is FYNNEI. This CDR3 spans 14 amino acids. CDR3 sequence (DNA): TGTGCCAGCAGTGATCGAAGTCCGGGTCAGCCCCAGCATTTT. It encodes CASSDRSPGQPQHF. The entire variable domain, with the rest obtained from reference TRBV2 and TRBJ1-5, is as follows: EPEVTQTPSHQVTQMGQEVILRCVPISNHLYFYWYRQILGQKVEFLVSFYNNEISEKSEIFDDQFSVERPDGSNFTLKIRSTKLEDSAMYFCASSDRSPGQPQHFGDGTRLSIL.

Comment on this clone: The junction shows a germline mismatch at one end, possibly a read error. This rearrangement joins TRBV7-7 to TRBJ2-1; 15 bases map to TRBD2. CDR3 length: 14 residues. Germline CDR1 is SSHAT and CDR2 is FNYEAQ (reference sequence). For the CDR3, the DNA is TGTGCTAGCAGCCAGGGACTAGCGGGGGGTGAGCAGTTCTTC. This codes for CASSQGLAGGEQFF.

The rearrangement joins TRBV5-1 to TRBJ2-7; TRBD1 might be the D (7 bases). V lost 2 bases, J lost 5 bases, and 23 bases lay in between. The CDR3 spans 17 residues. Per germline, CDR1 SGHRS and CDR2 YFSETQ. The CDR3 nucleotides read TGCGCCAGCAGCTTCCCAACTCTCGGGGGACAGAGTCACGAGCAGTACTTC. Protein: CASSFPTLGGQSHEQYF.

This clone occurred once. The genes are TRBV7-9 and TRBJ2-7; 12 positions agree with TRBD2. This CDR3 spans 16 amino acids. J gave up 2 bases and V 3 bases, and 5 bases lay outside the gene matches. The germline gives CDR1 SEHNR, CDR2 FQNEAQ (reference sequence). The CDR3 here is CASSFRLAGDTYEQYF. In nucleotides, the CDR3 is TGTGCCAGCAGCTTCCGACTAGCGGGGGATACCTACGAGCAGTACTTC.

The rearrangement joins TRBV5-1 to TRBJ2-1, with no clear D. CDR3 size: 13 residues. Germline-derived CDR1 and CDR2 are SGHRS and YFSETQ. V was cut by 2 bases and J by 4 bases, with 7 bases left in between. The CDR3 region has the DNA TGCGCCAGCAGCTTAGGAGAGTACAATGAGCAGTTCTTC. Translating gives CASSLGEYNEQFF. Variable domain in full (rest from reference TRBV5-1 and TRBJ2-1): KAGVTQTPRYLIKTRGQQVTLSCSPISGHRSVSWYQQTPGQGLQFLFEYFSETQRNKGNFPGRFSGRQFSNSRSEMNVSTLELGDSALYLCASSLGEYNEQFFGPGTRLTVL.

The chain has TRBV10-1 and TRBJ2-3; 9 bases are shared with TRBD1. With V trimmed by 9 bases and J by 2 bases, 6 bases remained unmatched. CDR1 is WNHNN, CDR2 SYGVQD, per germline (reference sequence). The CDR3 totals 14 residues. The CDR3 nucleotides are TGCGCCAGTCGGGACAGGGAAGACACAGATACGCAGTATTTT. Translation: CASRDREDTDTQYF.

The chain carries TRBV4-2 and TRBJ1-3; D may be TRBD1 (5 bases). V was trimmed by 2 bases and J by 6 bases, leaving 11 bases between them. CDR3 length: 14 amino acids. CDR1 and CDR2 from the germline V gene are LGHNA and YNFKEQ. CDR3 region: CASSQPAGENTIYF. DNA of the CDR3: TGTGCCAGCAGCCAACCGGCGGGGGAAAACACCATATATTTT.

The chain carries TRBV2 and TRBJ1-1, with TRBD1 identical over 7 bases. CDR3 length equals 13 residues. Germline trimming cut 7 bases from V and 5 bases from J; bases unmatched to any gene: 7. Germline V lookup: CDR1 SNHLY, CDR2 FYNNEI. CDR3 residues: CASIQGVSTEAFF. The CDR3 DNA reads as TGTGCCAGCATCCAGGGGGTTAGTACTGAAGCTTTCTTT. The full variable domain, its missing parts supplied by reference TRBV2 and TRBJ1-1, is EPEVTQTPSHQVTQMGQEVILRCVPISNHLYFYWYRQILGQKVEFLVSFYNNEISEKSEIFDDQFSVERPDGSNFTLKIRSTKLEDSAMYFCASIQGVSTEAFFGQGTRLTVV.

The CDR3 DNA reads TGTGCCAGCAGCCAAACGGGGGGGCTTTACAATGAGCAGTTCTTC. Protein product: CASSQTGGLYNEQFF. The V and J genes are TRBV5-4 and TRBJ2-1; TRBD2 matches at 8 bases. The CDR3 contains 15 residues. Germline V gene data show CDR1 as SGHNT and CDR2 as YYREEE (reference sequence). J gave up 4 bases and V 4 bases, and 7 bases lay outside the gene matches.

The chain employs TRBV5-3 and TRBJ1-1; 7 nucleotides match TRBD1. TRBV5-3 qualifies as an ORF whose function is uncertain. Trimming removed 10 bases from V and 10 bases from J; junction bases left unmatched: 22. The CDR3 sequence is 15 residues long. CDR3 amino acids: CAVGLHDRDGRGAFF. The CDR3 DNA follows: TGTGCCGTTGGGCTGCACGACAGGGACGGTAGGGGAGCTTTCTTT.

V is TRBV2 and J is TRBJ1-4; the D gene is possibly TRBD1 (6 bases). CDR1 is SNHLY, CDR2 FYNNEI, per germline. V was pared by 8 bases and J by 7 bases, with 14 bases between. There are 13 residues in the CDR3. This CDR3 is CASGGARGEKLFF. Written as DNA, the CDR3 is TGTGCCAGCGGGGGGGCGCGGGGTGAAAAACTGTTTTTT. Supplemented by reference TRBV2 and TRBJ1-4, the full variable domain reads EPEVTQTPSHQVTQMGQEVILRCVPISNHLYFYWYRQILGQKVEFLVSFYNNEISEKSEIFDDQFSVERPDGSNFTLKIRSTKLEDSAMYFCASGGARGEKLFFGSGTQLSVL.

This chain uses TRBV6-5 with TRBJ1-1; maybe TRBD1 (5 bases). The CDR3 runs to 14 residues. The germline V and J ends were trimmed by 2 bases and 1 base, with 8 bases remaining between them. Germline loops: CDR1 MNHEY, CDR2 SVGAGI. CDR3 protein: CASSYIGGNTEAFF. CDR3 sequence (DNA): TGTGCCAGCAGTTACATCGGGGGGAACACTGAAGCTTTCTTT.

This clone was seen more than once but under ten times. V usage is TRBV6-5 and J usage is TRBJ1-5, with 8 nucleotides matching TRBD1. The J segment lost 6 bases and the V segment lost 5 bases, leaving 3 bases of the junction unmatched. The length of the CDR3 is 13 residues. Per germline, CDR1 MNHEY and CDR2 SVGAGI. The CDR3 is CASSGQGGQPQHF. CDR3 DNA: TGTGCCAGCAGTGGACAGGGAGGTCAGCCCCAGCATTTT.

The gene calls are TRBV19 and TRBJ2-5; 7 positions match TRBD2. This CDR3 contains 16 residues. From germline, CDR1 is LNHDA and CDR2 SQIVND (reference sequence). V was pared by 3 bases and J by 4 bases, with 11 bases of the junction left unmatched. CDR3 region: CASSIGTTSGRETQYF. The CDR3 DNA follows: TGTGCCAGTAGTATTGGGACTACGTCTGGTCGAGAGACCCAGTACTTC.

This clone was observed once. The CDR3 reads CASSQEQNNEQFF. CDR3 coding DNA: TGCGCCAGCAGCCAAGAACAAAACAATGAGCAGTTCTTC. The chain joins TRBV4-1 to TRBJ2-1; D gene unclear. Looked up from germline, CDR1 is MGHRA and CDR2 is YSYEKL. The V gene lost 0 bases and the J gene lost 5 bases, with 5 bases spanning the gap. The CDR3 spans 13 residues.

In nucleotides, the CDR3 is TGCGCCAGCAGCTCTCCGGGACAGGGGAGAGAGACCCAGTACTTC. Translating it yields CASSSPGQGRETQYF. The gene calls are TRBV5-1 and TRBJ2-5, with 10 nucleotides matching TRBD1. Germline values: CDR1 SGHRS, CDR2 YFSETQ. The CDR3 runs 15 residues. V shed 3 bases and J 4 bases; nucleotides not matched to a gene: 6. Filled out from reference TRBV5-1 and TRBJ2-5, the complete variable domain reads KAGVTQTPRYLIKTRGQQVTLSCSPISGHRSVSWYQQTPGQGLQFLFEYFSETQRNKGNFPGRFSGRQFSNSRSEMNVSTLELGDSALYLCASSSPGQGRETQYFGPGTRLLVL.

The chain is built from TRBV5-5 and TRBJ1-1; D may be TRBD1 (5 bases). The CDR3 contains 14 residues. Germline V gene lookup returns CDR1 SGHKS and CDR2 YYEKEE (reference sequence). The V end was cut by 0 bases, the J end by 8 bases, with 14 bases between. For the CDR3, the DNA is TGTGCCAGCAGCTTGGCCGGGGGTACAAACGAAGCTTTCTTT. This sequence encodes CASSLAGGTNEAFF.

The rearrangement joins TRBV2 to TRBJ1-3; D uncertain. V was trimmed by 7 bases and J by 0 bases, leaving 13 bases between them. CDR1 and CDR2 (germline): SNHLY, FYNNEI. The CDR3 loop spans 15 amino acids. DNA of the CDR3: TGTGCCAGCAACTCCCCAGGCCTCTCTGGAAACACCATATATTTT. Its protein product is CASNSPGLSGNTIYF.

This clone was recorded only once. This chain uses TRBV11-3 with TRBJ2-2; D is unresolved. Germline V lookup: CDR1 SGHNT, CDR2 YENEEA. This CDR3 has 16 residues. Trimming took 6 bases from V and 0 from J, leaving 14 bases between them. CDR3: CASSPSGQANTGELFF. DNA for the CDR3: TGTGCCAGCAGTCCCAGTGGCCAAGCGAACACCGGGGAGCTGTTTTTT. Looking up the rest from reference TRBV11-3 and TRBJ2-2 gives the full variable domain: EAGVVQSPRYKIIEKKQPVAFWCNPISGHNTLYWYLQNLGQGPELLIRYENEEAVDDSQLPKDRFSAERLKGVDSTLKIQPAELGDSAVYLCASSPSGQANTGELFFGEGSRLTVL.